A single sample gave rise to the 12 T cell receptor beta chains below, sequenced in a study of cytomegalovirus exposure and HLA in healthy donors. Profiling relied on immunoSEQ multiplex PCR, and the TCRdb table lists in-frame clones only, not all of them. The repertoire has about 200,000 clones, 88% of them found once; the top ten carry about 2.7%. The material sequenced was PBMCs. The receptors were sampled from a woman between 18 and 29 years old in good health and CMV-seronegative.

The rearrangement joins TRBV6-1 to TRBJ1-4; possibly TRBD1 for D (5 bases). The CDR3 contains 18 residues. Per the germline V gene, CDR1 is MNHNS and CDR2 is SASEGT. Between the trimmed V and J ends, which lost 4 bases and 8 bases, there was a span of 26 bases. The CDR3 reads CASSATKSGTAKPEKLFF. The CDR3 DNA follows: TGTGCCAGCAGTGCCACTAAATCCGGGACTGCGAAACCCGAAAAACTGTTTTTT.

V usage is TRBV10-3 and J usage is TRBJ2-7, with D unclear. From germline, CDR1 is ENHRY and CDR2 SYGVKD. V was clipped by 2 bases and J by 0 bases, with 5 bases between them. The CDR3 spans 13 residues. Here the CDR3 DNA reads TGTGCCATCAGTGAGGACAACTCCTACGAGCAGTACTTC. Protein sequence: CAISEDNSYEQYF.

The chain couples TRBV2 to TRBJ1-2; D remains ambiguous. Germline values: CDR1 SNHLY, CDR2 FYNNEI. The CDR3 runs to 15 residues. V was trimmed by 7 bases and J by 8 bases, leaving 23 bases between them. Here the CDR3 reads CASMRVEADGWGYTF. The DNA of the CDR3 is TGTGCCAGCATGAGGGTAGAGGCTGATGGATGGGGCTACACCTTC.

V and J are TRBV10-3 and TRBJ2-7; 8 nucleotides align to TRBD1. The CDR3 is made up of 13 amino acids. Germline lookup yields CDR1 ENHRY and CDR2 SYGVKD. With V trimmed by 10 bases and J by 2 bases, 7 bases remained unmatched. The CDR3 spells CATGGQVTYEQYF. For the CDR3, the DNA is TGTGCCACCGGGGGACAGGTGACCTACGAGCAGTACTTC.

The rearrangement links TRBV2 to TRBJ2-5; unclear D gene. Germline V CDR1 and CDR2: SNHLY, FYNNEI. This CDR3 contains 11 residues. Trimming left V 6 bases short and J 2 bases short, with 4 bases between. Written as DNA, the CDR3 is TGTGCCAGCAGCCCACAAGAGACCCAGTACTTC. Its protein is CASSPQETQYF.

This clone was detected only once. This rearrangement joins TRBV7-8 to TRBJ1-3; D remains ambiguous. Between the trimmed V and J ends, which lost 2 bases and 2 bases, there was a span of 10 bases. Germline V gene lookup returns CDR1 SGHVS and CDR2 FQNEAQ. This CDR3 is 15 amino acids long. Here the CDR3 reads CASSLLSGPGNTIYF. DNA of the CDR3: TGTGCCAGCAGCTTATTGTCAGGCCCTGGAAACACCATATATTTT.

This clone was recorded many times. This rearrangement joins TRBV15 to TRBJ2-5; 8 nucleotides align to TRBD2. Losses at the gene ends were 0 bases for V and 4 bases for J; bases not matched to a gene: 4. Germline loops: CDR1 LNHNV, CDR2 YYDKDF (reference sequence). This CDR3 comprises 15 residues. The CDR3 here is CATSRDSGGPETQYF. Written as DNA, the CDR3 is TGTGCCACCAGCAGAGACTCGGGAGGGCCAGAGACCCAGTACTTC.

The V gene is TRBV5-5, the J gene TRBJ2-7; D is perhaps TRBD1 (6 bases). Germline V gives CDR1 SGHKS, CDR2 YYEKEE (reference sequence). V was clipped by 0 bases and J by 6 bases, with 7 bases between them. There are 12 residues in the CDR3. The CDR3 here is CASSLEGVEQYF. CDR3 sequence (DNA): TGTGCCAGCAGCTTGGAGGGGGTCGAGCAGTACTTC.

This clone was seen only once. The chain recombines TRBV5-6 with TRBJ1-2; 12 positions match TRBD1. In germline, CDR1 is SGHDT, CDR2 YYEEEE. Unmatched junction bases numbered 4, after V lost 7 bases and J lost 6 bases. CDR3 length: 13 residues. This chain's CDR3 is CASGDRGLDGYTF. The CDR3 region has the DNA TGTGCCAGCGGGGACAGGGGGCTCGATGGCTACACCTTC.

This clone was observed a handful of times. The chain links TRBV7-9 to TRBJ2-7; TRBD1 matches at 8 bases. The CDR3 contains 18 residues. The V segment lost 1 base and the J segment 0 bases; nucleotides outside the gene matches: 11. Germline V gene sequence: CDR1 SEHNR, CDR2 FQNEAQ (reference sequence). CDR3 nucleotides: TGTGCCAGCAGCTTAGGGGTGGGAGGACAGGGAAGCTCCTACGAGCAGTACTTC. Translated, it gives CASSLGVGGQGSSYEQYF. Supplemented by reference TRBV7-9 and TRBJ2-7, the full variable domain reads DTGVSQNPRHKITKRGQNVTFRCDPISEHNRLYWYRQTLGQGPEFLTYFQNEAQLEKSRLLSDRFSAERPKGSFSTLEIQRTEQGDSAMYLCASSLGVGGQGSSYEQYFGPGTRLTVT.

The chain uses TRBV6-5 and TRBJ2-2; no clear D. The CDR3 is 11 amino acids. CDR1 MNHEY and CDR2 SVGAGI come from the germline V gene. Trimming took 4 bases from V and 6 from J, leaving 3 bases between them. DNA for the CDR3: TGTGCCAGCAGTTTAGCCGGGGAGCTGTTTTTT. It specifies CASSLAGELFF.

J is TRBJ1-2 and V is TRBV7-3; D uncertain. In germline, CDR1 is SGHTA, CDR2 FQGTGA. V was cut by 5 bases and J by 8 bases, with 12 bases left in between. This CDR3 is built from 12 residues. DNA of the CDR3: TGTGCCAGCAGCCCCCGGGAAGGGGGCTACACCTTC. Its protein is CASSPREGGYTF.